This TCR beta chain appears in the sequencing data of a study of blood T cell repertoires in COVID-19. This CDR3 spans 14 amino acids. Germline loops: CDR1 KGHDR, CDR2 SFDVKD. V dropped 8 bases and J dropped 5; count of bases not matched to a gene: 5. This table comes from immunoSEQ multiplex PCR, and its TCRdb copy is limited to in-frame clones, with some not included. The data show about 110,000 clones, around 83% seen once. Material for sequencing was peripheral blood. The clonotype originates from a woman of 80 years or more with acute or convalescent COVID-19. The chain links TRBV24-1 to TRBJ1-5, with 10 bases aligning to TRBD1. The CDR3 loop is CATTTGTGDQPQHF. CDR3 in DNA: TGTGCCACCACAACCGGGACAGGGGATCAGCCCCAGCATTTT.